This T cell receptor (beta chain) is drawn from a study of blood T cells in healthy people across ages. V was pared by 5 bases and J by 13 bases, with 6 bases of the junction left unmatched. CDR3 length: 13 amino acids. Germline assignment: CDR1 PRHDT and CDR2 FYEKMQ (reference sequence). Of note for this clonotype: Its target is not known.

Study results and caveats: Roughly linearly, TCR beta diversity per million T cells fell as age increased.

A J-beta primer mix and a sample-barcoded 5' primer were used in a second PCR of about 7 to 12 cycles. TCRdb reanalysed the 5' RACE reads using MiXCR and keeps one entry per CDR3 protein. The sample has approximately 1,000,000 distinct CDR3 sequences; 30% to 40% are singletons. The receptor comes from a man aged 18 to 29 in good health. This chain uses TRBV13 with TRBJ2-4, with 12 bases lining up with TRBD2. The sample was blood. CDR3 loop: CASSPRLAGEQYF. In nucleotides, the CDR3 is TGTGCCAGCAGCCCCCGACTAGCGGGGGAGCAGTACTTC. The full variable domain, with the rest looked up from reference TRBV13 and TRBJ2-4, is AAGVIQSPRHLIKEKRETATLKCYPIPRHDTVYWYQQGPGQDPQFLISFYEKMQSDKGSIPDRFSAQQFSDYHSELNMSSLELGDSALYFCASSPRLAGEQYFGAGTRLSVL.